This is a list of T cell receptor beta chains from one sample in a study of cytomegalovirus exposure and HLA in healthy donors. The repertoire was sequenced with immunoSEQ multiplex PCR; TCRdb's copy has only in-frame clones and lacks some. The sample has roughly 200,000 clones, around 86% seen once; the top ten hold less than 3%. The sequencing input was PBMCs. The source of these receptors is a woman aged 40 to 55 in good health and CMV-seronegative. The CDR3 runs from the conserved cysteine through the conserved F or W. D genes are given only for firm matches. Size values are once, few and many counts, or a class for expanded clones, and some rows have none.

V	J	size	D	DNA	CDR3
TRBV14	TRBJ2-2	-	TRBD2	TGTGCCAGCAGCCTTGATATGACTAGCGGGAGAACCGGGGAGCTGTTTTTT	CASSLDMTSGRTGELFF
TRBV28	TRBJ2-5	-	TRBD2	TGTGCCAGCAGTTTTAGGACTAGCGGATCCATAGACGAGACCCAGTACTTC	CASSFRTSGSIDETQYF
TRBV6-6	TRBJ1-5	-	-	TGTGCCAGCAACGACGGACGGGGGAGGAACCAGCCCCAGCATTTT	CASNDGRGRNQPQHF
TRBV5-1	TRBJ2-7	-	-	TGCGCCAGCAGCTTGGTTCTAGGGGGCGAGCAGTACTTC	CASSLVLGGEQYF
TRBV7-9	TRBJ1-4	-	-	TGTGCCAGCAGCTCCCTCTGGGGTGAGGGAGGGGAAAAACTGTTTTTT	CASSSLWGEGGEKLFF
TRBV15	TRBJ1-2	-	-	TGTGCCACCAGCAGAGATCGGTATTATGGCTACACCTTC	CATSRDRYYGYTF
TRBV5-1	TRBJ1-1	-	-	TGCGCCAGCATACAACAACCAGACACTGAAGCTTTCTTT	CASIQQPDTEAFF
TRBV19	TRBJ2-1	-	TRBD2	TGTGCCAGTAGTAATGGCGGGAGGGCCTCCAATGAGCAGTTCTTC	CASSNGGRASNEQFF
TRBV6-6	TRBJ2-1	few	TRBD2	TGTGCCAGCAGTGGAACTAGCGGGAGTTACAATGAGCAGTTCTTC	CASSGTSGSYNEQFF
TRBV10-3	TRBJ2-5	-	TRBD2	TGTGCCATCTCCGGGGCTAGCGGATATCAAGAGACCCAGTACTTC	CAISGASGYQETQYF
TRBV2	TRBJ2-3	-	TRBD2	TGTGCCAGCAGCGCGGGACTAATGAATACGCAGTATTTT	CASSAGLMNTQYF
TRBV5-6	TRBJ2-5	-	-	TGTGCCAGCAGCTTATCACAGACCGAAGAGACCCAGTACTTC	CASSLSQTEETQYF
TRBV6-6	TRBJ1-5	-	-	TGTGCCAGCAGTTACGGAGGAGGGTATTATCAGCCCCAGCATTTT	CASSYGGGYYQPQHF
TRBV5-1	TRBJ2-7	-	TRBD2	TGCGCCAGCAGCTTGACTAGCGGGAGGGCCCCGAGCTCCTACGAGCAGTACTTC	CASSLTSGRAPSSYEQYF
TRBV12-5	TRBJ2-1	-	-	TGTGCTAGTGGTTTGGTGATAGGGGCCAGGGGCAATGAGCAGTTCTTC	CASGLVIGARGNEQFF
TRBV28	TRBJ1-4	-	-	TGTGCCAGCAGTAGCAATGAAAAACTGTTTTTT	CASSSNEKLFF
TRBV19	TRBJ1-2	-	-	TGTGCCAGTAGTATAGTAGGGAGCGCGCTAAACTATGGCTACACCTTC	CASSIVGSALNYGYTF
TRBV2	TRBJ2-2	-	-	TGTGCCAGCAGTCCCCCATCCGAGGTTCTCTTTAACACCGGGGAGCTGTTTTTT	CASSPPSEVLFNTGELFF
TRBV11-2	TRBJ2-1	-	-	TGTGCCAGCAGCGTAGGACAGACCTACAATGAGCAGTTCTTC	CASSVGQTYNEQFF
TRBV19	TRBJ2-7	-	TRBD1	TGTGCCAGTAGTATTAACAGGGGGTACGAGCAGTACTTC	CASSINRGYEQYF
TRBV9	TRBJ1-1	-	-	TGTGCCAGCAGCGCGCGGTCGGGAGGTTGGAACACTGAAGCTTTCTTT	CASSARSGGWNTEAFF
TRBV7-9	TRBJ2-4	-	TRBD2	TGTGCCAGCAGTCATAGCGGGAGCGCCAAAAACATTCAGTACTTC	CASSHSGSAKNIQYF
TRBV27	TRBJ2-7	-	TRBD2	TGTGCCAGCAGTTTAGAGGGTTGGCGGGAGGGCCACTACGAGCAGTACTTC	CASSLEGWREGHYEQYF
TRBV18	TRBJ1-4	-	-	TGTGCCAGCTCCCGGGCGGGAGAAAAACTGTTTTTT	CASSRAGEKLFF
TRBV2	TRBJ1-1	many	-	TGTGCCAGCATGTGGGGGGACTCGAACACTGAAGCTTTCTTT	CASMWGDSNTEAFF
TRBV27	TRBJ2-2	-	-	TGTGCCAGCAGTTTCCGGTGGAGCACCGGGGAGCTGTTTTTT	CASSFRWSTGELFF
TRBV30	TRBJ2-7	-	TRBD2	TGTGCCTGGAGTGTACAAGCGGGGCTCGAGCAGTACTTC	CAWSVQAGLEQYF
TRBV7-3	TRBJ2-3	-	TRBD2	TGTGCCAGCAGCACCGGCCTAGCGGGTCTCACAGATACGCAGTATTTT	CASSTGLAGLTDTQYF
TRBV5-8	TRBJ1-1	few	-	TGTGCCAGCAGCTCTCGACAGGTATCGCCGAACACTGAAGCTTTCTTT	CASSSRQVSPNTEAFF
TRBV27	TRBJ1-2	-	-	TGTGCCAGCAGTAACCGGGTGATCGGCTATGGCTACACCTTC	CASSNRVIGYGYTF
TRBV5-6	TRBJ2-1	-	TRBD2	TGTGCCAGCAGTTACGGGACTAGCGTACACAATGAGCAGTTCTTC	CASSYGTSVHNEQFF
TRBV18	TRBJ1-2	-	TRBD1	TGTGCCAGCTCCGCACCAGGACAGGGTAACTATGGCTACACCTTC	CASSAPGQGNYGYTF
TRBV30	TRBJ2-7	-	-	TGTGCCTGGAGTCTGAACAGGGACAACGAGCAGTACTTC	CAWSLNRDNEQYF
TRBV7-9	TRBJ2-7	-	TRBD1	TGTTCCAGCAGCCCACATATACCCCTCGGGACAGGGGGCCACGAGCAGTACTTC	CSSSPHIPLGTGGHEQYF
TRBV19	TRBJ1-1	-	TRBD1	TGTGCCAGTAGCACCTATGACAGGGTTGGTCCCACTGAAGCTTTCTTT	CASSTYDRVGPTEAFF
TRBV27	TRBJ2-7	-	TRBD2	TGTGCCAGCAGTTCTGGGCTAGCGGGAGTCGAGCAGTACTTC	CASSSGLAGVEQYF
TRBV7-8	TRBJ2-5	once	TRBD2	TGTGCCAGCAGCTTAGAGATCCAGCGGGGAGAGACCCAGTACTTC	CASSLEIQRGETQYF